These 21 T cell receptor beta chains originate from one sample sequenced in a study of shared clonotypes between healthy human individuals. Sequenced by immunoSEQ multiplex PCR; TCRdb stores in-frame clones only, minus some. The sample consists of over 1.4 million clones, around 97% of them appearing once. Sequencing was carried out using naive CD4+ T cells sorted from blood. Specified subset: CD45RA+ positively selected. The receptors were gathered from a man aged 30 to 45 in good health.

The chain has TRBV28 and TRBJ2-7; the D is unclear. The V and J ends lost 3 bases and 5 bases respectively, with 8 bases between them. The CDR3 totals 12 residues. Germline V gene data show CDR1 as MDHEN and CDR2 as SYDVKM. The CDR3 region is CASSLVLDEQYF. CDR3 DNA sequence: TGTGCCAGCAGTTTGGTGCTAGACGAGCAGTACTTC.

This rearrangement joins TRBV2 to TRBJ2-3; TRBD1 aligns across 7 bases. Germline V lookup: CDR1 SNHLY, CDR2 FYNNEI. Trimming removed 3 bases from V and 8 bases from J; junction bases left unmatched: 5. The CDR3 is made up of 13 amino acids. The CDR3 DNA sequence: TGTGCCAGCAGTGATGAGGCAGGGGGTACGCAGTATTTT. Protein sequence: CASSDEAGGTQYF. The full variable domain, in which reference TRBV2 and TRBJ2-3 provide the parts outside the CDR3, is EPEVTQTPSHQVTQMGQEVILRCVPISNHLYFYWYRQILGQKVEFLVSFYNNEISEKSEIFDDQFSVERPDGSNFTLKIRSTKLEDSAMYFCASSDEAGGTQYFGPGTRLTVL.

With regard to this clone: The same CDR3 arises from other DNA sequences in this sample as well. V and J are TRBV27 and TRBJ1-1; no clear D gene. Germline values: CDR1 MNHEY, CDR2 SMNVEV (reference sequence). This CDR3 region has 14 residues. Trimming left V 2 bases short and J 2 bases short, with 9 bases between. CDR3 residues: CASSLRQRNTEAFF. In nucleotides, the CDR3 is TGTGCCAGCAGTTTACGGCAGAGAAACACTGAAGCTTTCTTT.

This chain joins TRBV4-1 and TRBJ2-5; D may be TRBD1 or TRBD2 (5 bases each). V was pared by 4 bases and J by 9 bases, with 15 bases between. Germline V gene lookup returns CDR1 MGHRA and CDR2 YSYEKL. The CDR3 contains 13 residues. The CDR3 here is CASSLLQDSAQYF. The CDR3 nucleotides are TGCGCCAGCAGCCTGTTACAGGACTCGGCCCAGTACTTC.

The chain uses TRBV19 and TRBJ1-1, with 7 bases fitting TRBD1. The CDR3 is made up of 14 amino acids. Germline assignment: CDR1 LNHDA and CDR2 SQIVND (reference sequence). Trimming took 7 bases from V and 0 from J; bases not matched to a gene: 5. The DNA for the CDR3 is TGTGCCAGTACCCAGACAGGGTTGAACACTGAAGCTTTCTTT. It codes for CASTQTGLNTEAFF.

The chain recombines TRBV19 with TRBJ2-5, with D possibly being TRBD1 (5 bases). Trimming took 6 bases from V and 5 from J, leaving 19 bases between them. CDR1 and CDR2 from the germline V gene are LNHDA and SQIVND (reference sequence). This CDR3 has 15 amino acids. CDR3 protein: CASSPALGLDETQYF. CDR3 in DNA: TGTGCCAGTAGCCCCGCTCTGGGGCTCGACGAGACCCAGTACTTC.

The chain recombines TRBV18 with TRBJ2-7; D is unresolved. The V end lost 3 bases, the J end lost 4 bases, and 10 bases lay between the germline ends. Germline V gives CDR1 KGHSH, CDR2 LQKENI. The CDR3 extends over 13 amino acids. Here the CDR3 DNA reads TGTGCCAGCTCACCCCCCGACAAATACGAGCAGTACTTC. Its translation is CASSPPDKYEQYF.

The chain joins TRBV27 to TRBJ1-5; TRBD1 matches 8 bases. The germline CDR1 and CDR2 sequences are MNHEY and SMNVEV (reference sequence). Trimming at V came to 4 bases and at J to 9 bases, leaving 11 bases not matched to a gene. The CDR3 covers 15 residues. CDR3 in amino acids: CASSSRQGMEGPQHF. CDR3 nucleotides: TGTGCCAGCAGTTCCAGACAGGGGATGGAGGGGCCCCAGCATTTT.

V usage is TRBV18 and J usage is TRBJ2-7; D is ambiguous. V was trimmed by 3 bases and J by 4 bases, leaving 13 bases between them. From germline, CDR1 is KGHSH and CDR2 LQKENI. This CDR3 has 14 residues. CDR3 amino acids: CASSPVSSPYEQYF. The CDR3 DNA reads TGTGCCAGCTCACCCGTGAGCTCCCCTTACGAGCAGTACTTC.

V is TRBV6-1 and J is TRBJ2-1; 10 bases line up with TRBD2. CDR3 length: 14 residues. Per the germline V gene, CDR1 is MNHNS and CDR2 is SASEGT. J lost 10 bases, V lost 4 bases, and 7 bases had no gene match. CDR3 region: CASSATSGKGEQFF. CDR3 bases: TGTGCCAGCAGTGCTACTAGCGGGAAAGGGGAGCAGTTCTTC.

The chain employs TRBV19 and TRBJ1-1, with D tentatively TRBD1 (5 bases). The V end was cut by 2 bases, the J end by 4 bases, with 14 bases between. Germline V gene data show CDR1 as LNHDA and CDR2 as SQIVND (reference sequence). The CDR3 is made up of 15 amino acids. The CDR3 here is CASSIWSSGGTEAFF. The DNA for the CDR3 is TGTGCCAGTAGTATATGGTCCTCCGGGGGCACTGAAGCTTTCTTT.

This chain joins TRBV18 and TRBJ1-1, with 7 bases fitting TRBD1. Germline CDR1 is KGHSH and CDR2 is LQKENI. The CDR3 contains 16 residues. V trimming: 3 bases; J trimming: 5 bases; junction bases outside the gene matches: 12. The CDR3 loop reads CASSPRQGAPTTEAFF. The CDR3 DNA follows: TGTGCCAGCTCACCCCGACAGGGTGCCCCTACAACTGAAGCTTTCTTT.

This rearrangement joins TRBV21-1 to TRBJ2-7. TRBV21-1 is annotated as a pseudogene. The CDR3 is made up of 15 amino acids. In nucleotides, the CDR3 is TGTGCCAGCAGCAAAGGCTTGGGTTCTCCCTACGAGCAGTACTTC. It translates to CASSKGLGSPYEQYF.

The J gene is TRBJ2-1, the V gene TRBV10-3; 9 bases are a match to TRBD2. Looked up from germline, CDR1 is ENHRY and CDR2 is SYGVKD. Trimming at V came to 10 bases and at J to 3 bases, leaving 4 bases not matched to a gene. The CDR3 length is 13 residues. The CDR3 sequence: CANQREDYNEQFF. CDR3 nucleotide sequence: TGTGCCAACCAGCGGGAGGACTACAATGAGCAGTTCTTC.

The CDR3 here is CASKTSGRLDEQFF. The CDR3 nucleotides are TGTGCCAGTAAGACTAGCGGGAGATTGGATGAGCAGTTCTTC. This chain links TRBV19 with TRBJ2-1; 12 bases agree with TRBD2. The CDR3 totals 14 residues. Per germline, CDR1 LNHDA and CDR2 SQIVND (reference sequence). V dropped 7 bases and J dropped 8; count of bases not matched to a gene: 6.

This clone came up a few times. CDR3 nucleotides: TGTGCCATCCAGGGACGTGGCACTGAAGCTTTCTTT. Its protein product is CAIQGRGTEAFF. The chain uses TRBV30 and TRBJ1-1; D possibly corresponds to TRBD1 (5 bases). Trimming shortened V by 8 bases and J by 4 bases, and 14 bases separated the two germline ends. Germline lookup yields CDR1 GTSNPN and CDR2 SVGIG (reference sequence). There are 12 residues in the CDR3. The full variable domain, its missing parts supplied by reference TRBV30 and TRBJ1-1, is SQTIHQWPATLVQPVGSPLSLECTVEGTSNPNLYWYRQAAGRGLQLLFYSVGIGQISSEVPQNLSASRPQDRQFILSSKKLLLSDSGFYLCAIQGRGTEAFFGQGTRLTVV.

The chain couples TRBV19 to TRBJ2-5, with TRBD2 matching 9 bases. Losses at the gene ends were 4 bases for V and 6 bases for J; bases not matched to a gene: 3. The CDR3 covers 13 residues. The germline CDR1 and CDR2 sequences are LNHDA and SQIVND (reference sequence). This CDR3 is CASSTSGKKTQYF. CDR3 DNA: TGTGCCAGTAGTACTAGCGGGAAAAAGACCCAGTACTTC.

V and J are TRBV29-1 and TRBJ2-5, with D possibly being TRBD2 (7 bases). Trimming took off 8 bases at V and 5 bases at J, with 15 bases between the two ends. The V gene's germline CDR1 is SQVTM and CDR2 ANQGSEA. The CDR3 length is 12 residues. The CDR3 bases are TGCAGCTATCGTGGGGGGGCCGAGACCCAGTACTTC. Its protein is CSYRGGAETQYF. The whole variable domain, filled in from reference TRBV29-1 and TRBJ2-5, reads SAVISQKPSRDICQRGTSLTIQCQVDSQVTMMFWYRQQPGQSLTLIATANQGSEATYESGFVIDKFPISRPNLTFSTLTVSNMSPEDSSIYLCSYRGGAETQYFGPGTRLLVL.

Points on this clone: Other nucleotide sequences from this sample produce the same CDR3. The chain links TRBV9 to TRBJ1-2; the D is unclear. Looked up from germline, CDR1 is SGDLS and CDR2 is YYNGEE. This CDR3 has 12 residues. V lost 2 bases and J 4 bases, leaving 6 bases between the germline ends. The CDR3 DNA reads TGTGCCAGCAGCGTTGACGGCTATGGCTACACCTTC. Its protein product is CASSVDGYGYTF.

This clone was picked up a small number of times. Other DNA sequences in the same sample also yield this CDR3. The J gene is TRBJ1-5, the V gene TRBV7-9; D unresolved. The CDR3 consists of 12 residues. V lost 2 bases and J 6 bases, leaving 5 bases between the germline ends. The germline gives CDR1 SEHNR, CDR2 FQNEAQ (reference sequence). The CDR3 protein is CASSLLGQPQHF. As DNA, the CDR3 is TGTGCCAGCAGCTTACTAGGTCAGCCCCAGCATTTT. The full variable domain, completed using reference TRBV7-9 and TRBJ1-5, is DTGVSQNPRHKITKRGQNVTFRCDPISEHNRLYWYRQTLGQGPEFLTYFQNEAQLEKSRLLSDRFSAERPKGSFSTLEIQRTEQGDSAMYLCASSLLGQPQHFGDGTRLSIL.

The genes are TRBV4-2 and TRBJ2-7; TRBD2 matches 13 bases. Trimming cost V 0 bases and J 0 bases; bases outside gene matches: 11. Germline CDR1 reads LGHNA; CDR2 reads YNFKEQ. The CDR3 is 20 amino acids. The CDR3 bases are TGTGCCAGCAGCCAAGATCCGCCCGGACTAGCGGGAGTTAGCTCCTACGAGCAGTACTTC. It yields the protein CASSQDPPGLAGVSSYEQYF.